This T cell receptor beta chain was observed in a study of blood T cell repertoires in COVID-19. Source study methods: Researchers report that nucleated cell counts were estimated from reference gene primer amplification. Data came from immunoSEQ multiplex PCR; TCRdb stores just in-frame clones and leaves some out. V, J and clone size derive from that table, while D and trimming were established from the DNA sequence. The table includes roughly 350,000 clones, about 89% detected once. V was cut by 1 base and J by 5 bases, with 10 bases left in between. In germline, CDR1 is SGHRS, CDR2 YFSETQ. CDR3 length: 15 residues.

This TCR derives from a woman aged 45-65 years with COVID-19, enrolled during active disease. The rearrangement uses TRBV5-1 and TRBJ1-6; D may be TRBD1 (5 bases). The material sequenced was peripheral blood. The CDR3 is CASSLITGDNSPLHF. The CDR3 DNA reads TGCGCCAGCAGCTTGATAACGGGGGATAATTCACCCCTCCACTTT.